This T cell receptor (beta chain) was identified during a study of OX40 agonist ivuxolimab in advanced cancers. Clones were sequenced by immunoSEQ multiplex PCR, and TCRdb holds only the in-frame ones, with some missing. The sample lists around 23,000 clones, approximately 82% occurring once. Germline V lookup: CDR1 SGDLS, CDR2 YYNGEE. Trimming stripped 4 bases from V and 4 bases from J, with 15 bases between. The length of the CDR3 is 15 residues. The sequence was obtained from an adult with an advanced solid tumor such as melanoma, head and neck, liver or kidney cancer. This rearrangement joins TRBV9 to TRBJ1-3, with D perhaps TRBD1 (6 bases). The sample here was CD4+ or CD8+ T cells sorted from blood, taken in a trial of the OX40 agonist ivuxolimab. The CDR3 here is CASSPTGAVGNTIYF. The CDR3 nucleotides are TGTGCCAGCAGCCCTACGGGGGCGGTCGGAAACACCATATATTTT.